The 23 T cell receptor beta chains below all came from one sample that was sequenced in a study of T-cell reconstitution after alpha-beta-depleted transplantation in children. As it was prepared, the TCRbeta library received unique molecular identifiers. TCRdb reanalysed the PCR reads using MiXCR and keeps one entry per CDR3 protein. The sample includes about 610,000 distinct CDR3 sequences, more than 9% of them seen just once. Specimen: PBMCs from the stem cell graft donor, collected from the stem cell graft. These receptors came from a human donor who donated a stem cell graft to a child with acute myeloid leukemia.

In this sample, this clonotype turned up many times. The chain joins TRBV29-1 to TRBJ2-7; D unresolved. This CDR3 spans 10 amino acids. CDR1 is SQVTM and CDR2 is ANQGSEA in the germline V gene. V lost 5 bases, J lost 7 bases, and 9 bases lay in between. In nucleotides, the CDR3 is TGCAGCGTTAAGACTCGGGAGCAGTACTTC. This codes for CSVKTREQYF.

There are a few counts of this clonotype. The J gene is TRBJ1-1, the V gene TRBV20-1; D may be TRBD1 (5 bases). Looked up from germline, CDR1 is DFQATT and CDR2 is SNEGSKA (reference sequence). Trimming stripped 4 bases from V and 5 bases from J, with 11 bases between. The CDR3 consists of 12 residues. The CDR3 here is CSATGSGTEAFF. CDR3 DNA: TGCAGTGCTACAGGGAGTGGGACTGAAGCTTTCTTT.

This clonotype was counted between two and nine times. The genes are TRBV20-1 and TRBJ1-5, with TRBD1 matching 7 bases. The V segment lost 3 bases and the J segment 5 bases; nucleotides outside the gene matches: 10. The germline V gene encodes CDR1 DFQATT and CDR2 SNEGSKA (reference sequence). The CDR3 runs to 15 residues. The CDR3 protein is CSASRGSPSDQPQHF. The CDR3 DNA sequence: TGCAGTGCTAGCAGGGGGAGTCCGTCGGATCAGCCCCAGCATTTT.

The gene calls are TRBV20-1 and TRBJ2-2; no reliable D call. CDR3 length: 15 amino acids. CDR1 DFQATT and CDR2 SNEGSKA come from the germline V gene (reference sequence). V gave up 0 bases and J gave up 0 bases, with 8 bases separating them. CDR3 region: CSARDNWANTGELFF. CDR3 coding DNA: TGCAGTGCTAGAGATAACTGGGCGAACACCGGGGAGCTGTTTTTT.

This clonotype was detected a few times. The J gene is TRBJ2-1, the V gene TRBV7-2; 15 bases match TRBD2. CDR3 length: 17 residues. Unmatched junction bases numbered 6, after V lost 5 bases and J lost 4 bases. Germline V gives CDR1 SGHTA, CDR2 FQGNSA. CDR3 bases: TGTGCCAGCAGCCCTACCGGGACTAGCGGGGGGTACAATGAGCAGTTCTTC. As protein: CASSPTGTSGGYNEQFF.

CDR3 region: CASSTGTGNIHGYTF. The CDR3 region has the DNA TGTGCCAGCAGCACCGGGACAGGGAATATTCATGGCTACACCTTC. This chain connects TRBV12-3 or TRBV12-4 to TRBJ1-2; TRBD1 matches 9 bases. J lost 6 bases, V lost 6 bases, and 11 bases had no gene match. The CDR3 consists of 15 residues.

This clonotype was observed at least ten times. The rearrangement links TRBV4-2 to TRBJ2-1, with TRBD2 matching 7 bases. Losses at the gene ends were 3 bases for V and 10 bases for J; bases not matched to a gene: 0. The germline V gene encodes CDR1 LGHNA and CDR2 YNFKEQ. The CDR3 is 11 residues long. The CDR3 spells CASSQGLEQFF. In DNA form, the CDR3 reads TGTGCCAGCAGCCAGGGACTAGAGCAGTTCTTC.

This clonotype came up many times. DNA for the CDR3: TGCAGTGCTCGACGGAATAGACTAGCGGGAATACAAGTTGGGCAGTACTTC. It specifies CSARRNRLAGIQVGQYF. The chain recombines TRBV20-1 with TRBJ2-7, with 11 bases aligning to TRBD2. Germline trimming cut 5 bases from V and 9 bases from J; bases unmatched to any gene: 21. CDR1 is DFQATT, CDR2 SNEGSKA, per germline (reference sequence). The CDR3 consists of 17 residues.

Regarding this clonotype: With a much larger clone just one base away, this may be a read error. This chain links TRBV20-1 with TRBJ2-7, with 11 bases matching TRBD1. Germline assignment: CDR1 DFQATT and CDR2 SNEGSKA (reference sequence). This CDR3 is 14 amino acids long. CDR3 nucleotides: TGCAGTGCTAGCGGACAGGGGGCTGGGTACGAGCGGTACTTC. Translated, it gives CSASGQGAGYERYF.

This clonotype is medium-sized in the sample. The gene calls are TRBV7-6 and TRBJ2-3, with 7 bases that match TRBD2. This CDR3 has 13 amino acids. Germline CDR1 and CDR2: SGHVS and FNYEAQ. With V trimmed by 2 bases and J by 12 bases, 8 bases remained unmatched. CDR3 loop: CASSLHLGGEQYF. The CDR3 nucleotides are TGTGCCAGCAGCTTACATTTGGGGGGGGAACAGTATTTT.

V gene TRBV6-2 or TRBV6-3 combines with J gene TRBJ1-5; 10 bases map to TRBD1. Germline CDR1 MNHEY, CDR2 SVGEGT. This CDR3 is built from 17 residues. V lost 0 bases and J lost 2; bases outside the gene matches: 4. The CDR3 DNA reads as TGTGCCAGCAGTTACTCGGGACAGGGGTGGGGCAATCAGCCCCAGCATTTT. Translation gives CASSYSGQGWGNQPQHF.

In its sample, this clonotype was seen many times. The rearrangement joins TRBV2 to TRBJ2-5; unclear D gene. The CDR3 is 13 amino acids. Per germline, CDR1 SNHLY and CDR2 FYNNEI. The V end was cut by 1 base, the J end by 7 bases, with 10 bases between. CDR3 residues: CASSEDQSRTQYF. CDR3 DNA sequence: TGTGCCAGCAGTGAAGACCAGTCGCGGACCCAGTACTTC.

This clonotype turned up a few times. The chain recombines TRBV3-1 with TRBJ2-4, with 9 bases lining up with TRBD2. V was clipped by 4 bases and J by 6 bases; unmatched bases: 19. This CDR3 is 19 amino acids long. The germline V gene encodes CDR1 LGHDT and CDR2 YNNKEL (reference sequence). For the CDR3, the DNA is TGTGCCAGCAGCCTTGGGCCTACTAGCGGGTCCCTAACGGGAAACATTCAGTACTTC. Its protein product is CASSLGPTSGSLTGNIQYF. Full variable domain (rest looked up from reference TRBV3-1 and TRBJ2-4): DTAVSQTPKYLVTQMGNDKSIKCEQNLGHDTMYWYKQDSKKFLKIMFSYNNKELIINETVPNRFSPKSPDKAHLNLHINSLELGDSAVYFCASSLGPTSGSLTGNIQYFGAGTRLSVL.

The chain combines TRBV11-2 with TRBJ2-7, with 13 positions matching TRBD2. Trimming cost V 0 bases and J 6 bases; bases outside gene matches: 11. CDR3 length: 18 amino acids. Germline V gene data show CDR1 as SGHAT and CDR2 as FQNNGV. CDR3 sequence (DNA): TGTGCCAGCAGCTTAGAGAGGGTGACTAGCGGGAGGTTTATCGAGCAGTACTTC. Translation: CASSLERVTSGRFIEQYF.

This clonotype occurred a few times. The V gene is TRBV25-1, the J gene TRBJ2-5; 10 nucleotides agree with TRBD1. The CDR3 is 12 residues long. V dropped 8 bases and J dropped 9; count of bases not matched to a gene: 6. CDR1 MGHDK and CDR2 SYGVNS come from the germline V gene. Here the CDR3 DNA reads TGTGCCAGCTCCGGACAGGGGGTGGCCCAGTACTTC. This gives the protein CASSGQGVAQYF.

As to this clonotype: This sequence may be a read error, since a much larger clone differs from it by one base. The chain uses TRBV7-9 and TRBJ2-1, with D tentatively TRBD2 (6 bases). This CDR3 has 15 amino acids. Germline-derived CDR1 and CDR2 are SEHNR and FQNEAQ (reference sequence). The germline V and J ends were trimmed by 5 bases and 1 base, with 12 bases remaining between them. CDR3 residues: CASSVVADSYNEQFF. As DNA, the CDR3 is TGTGCCAGCAGCGTAGTAGCGGATTCCTACAATGAGCAGTTCTTC.

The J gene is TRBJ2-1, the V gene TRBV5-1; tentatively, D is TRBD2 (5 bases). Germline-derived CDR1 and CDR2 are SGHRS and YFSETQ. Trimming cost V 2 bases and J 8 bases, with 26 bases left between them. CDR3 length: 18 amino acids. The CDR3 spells CASSFLDGRPTMRDEQFF. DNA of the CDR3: TGCGCCAGCAGCTTCCTCGACGGCCGTCCTACAATGCGGGATGAGCAGTTCTTC.

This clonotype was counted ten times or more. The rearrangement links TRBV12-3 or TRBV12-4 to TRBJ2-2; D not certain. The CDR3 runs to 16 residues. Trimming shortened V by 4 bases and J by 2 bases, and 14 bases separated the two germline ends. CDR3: CASSSPDNFNTGELFF. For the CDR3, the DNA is TGTGCCAGCAGTTCCCCCGACAATTTTAACACCGGGGAGCTGTTTTTT.

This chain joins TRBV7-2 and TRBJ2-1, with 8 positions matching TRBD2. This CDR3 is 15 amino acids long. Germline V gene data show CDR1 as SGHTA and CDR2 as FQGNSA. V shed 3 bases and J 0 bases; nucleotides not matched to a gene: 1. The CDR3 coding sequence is TGTGCCAGCAGCTTGCGGGAGGTCTCCTACAATGAGCAGTTCTTC. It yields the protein CASSLREVSYNEQFF. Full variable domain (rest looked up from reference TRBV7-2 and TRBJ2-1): GAGVSQSPSNKVTEKGKDVELRCDPISGHTALYWYRQSLGQGLEFLIYFQGNSAPDKSGLPSDRFSAERTGGSVSTLTIQRTQQEDSAVYLCASSLREVSYNEQFFGPGTRLTVL.

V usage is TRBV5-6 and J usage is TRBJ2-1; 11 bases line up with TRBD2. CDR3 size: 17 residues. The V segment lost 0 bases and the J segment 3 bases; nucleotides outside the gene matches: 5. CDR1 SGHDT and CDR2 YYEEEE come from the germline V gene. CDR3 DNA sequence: TGTGCCAGCAGCTTGGAGACTAGCGGGAACCTCTACAATGAGCAGTTCTTC. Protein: CASSLETSGNLYNEQFF. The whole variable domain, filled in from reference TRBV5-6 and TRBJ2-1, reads DAGVTQSPTHLIKTRGQQVTLRCSPKSGHDTVSWYQQALGQGPQFIFQYYEEEERQRGNFPDRFSGHQFPNYSSELNVNALLLGDSALYLCASSLETSGNLYNEQFFGPGTRLTVL.

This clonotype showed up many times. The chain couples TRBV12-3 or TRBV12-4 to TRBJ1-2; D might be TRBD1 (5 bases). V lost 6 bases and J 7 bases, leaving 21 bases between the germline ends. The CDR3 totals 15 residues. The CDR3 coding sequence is TGTGCCAGCAGCCGAGTCCTGCAGGGTGCCGGTGGCTACACCTTC. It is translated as CASSRVLQGAGGYTF.

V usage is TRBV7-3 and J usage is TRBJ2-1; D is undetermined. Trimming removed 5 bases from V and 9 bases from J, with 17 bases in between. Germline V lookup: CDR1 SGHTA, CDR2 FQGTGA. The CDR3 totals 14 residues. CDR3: CASSEQGPTGEQFF. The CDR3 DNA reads TGTGCCAGCAGCGAACAAGGCCCAACTGGTGAGCAGTTCTTC.

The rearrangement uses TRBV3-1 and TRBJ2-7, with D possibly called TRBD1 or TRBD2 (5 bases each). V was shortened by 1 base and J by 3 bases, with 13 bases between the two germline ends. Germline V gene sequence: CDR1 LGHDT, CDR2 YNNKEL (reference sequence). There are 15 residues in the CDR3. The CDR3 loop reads CASSQALGESYEQYF. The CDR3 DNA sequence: TGTGCCAGCAGCCAAGCTTTGGGGGAGAGCTACGAGCAGTACTTC.